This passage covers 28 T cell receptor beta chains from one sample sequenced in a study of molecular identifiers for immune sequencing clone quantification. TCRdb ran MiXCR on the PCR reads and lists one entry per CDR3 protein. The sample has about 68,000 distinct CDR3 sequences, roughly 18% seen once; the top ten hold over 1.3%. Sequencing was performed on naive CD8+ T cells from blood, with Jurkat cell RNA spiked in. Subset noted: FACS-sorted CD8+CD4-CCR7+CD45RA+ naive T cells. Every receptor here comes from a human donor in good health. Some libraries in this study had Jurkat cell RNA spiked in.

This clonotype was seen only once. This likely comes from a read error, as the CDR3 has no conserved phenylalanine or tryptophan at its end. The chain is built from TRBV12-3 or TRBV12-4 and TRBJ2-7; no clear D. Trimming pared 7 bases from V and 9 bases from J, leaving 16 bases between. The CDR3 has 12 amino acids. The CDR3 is CASTTDEDGQYL. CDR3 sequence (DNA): TGTGCCAGCACGACGGACGAGGACGGGCAGTACCTC.

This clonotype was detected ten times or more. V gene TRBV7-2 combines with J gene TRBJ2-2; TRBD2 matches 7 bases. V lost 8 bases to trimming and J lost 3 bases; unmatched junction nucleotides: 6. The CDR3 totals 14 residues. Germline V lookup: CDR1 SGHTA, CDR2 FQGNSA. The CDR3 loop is CASSWGGYTGELFF. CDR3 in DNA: TGTGCCAGCTCGTGGGGGGGGTACACCGGGGAGCTGTTTTTT.

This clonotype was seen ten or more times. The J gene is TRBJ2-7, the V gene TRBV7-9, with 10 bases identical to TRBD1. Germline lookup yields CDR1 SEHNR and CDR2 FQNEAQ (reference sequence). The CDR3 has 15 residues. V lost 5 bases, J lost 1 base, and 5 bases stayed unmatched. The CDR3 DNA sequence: TGTGCCAGCAGCCATGCGGGACAGGGGTCCTACGAGCAGTACTTC. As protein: CASSHAGQGSYEQYF.

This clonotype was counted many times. CDR3 loop: CASSTQKAVGEQYF. In nucleotides, the CDR3 is TGTGCCAGCAGCACCCAAAAGGCGGTGGGGGAGCAGTACTTC. This chain links TRBV13 with TRBJ2-7; D not resolved. Germline values: CDR1 PRHDT, CDR2 FYEKMQ (reference sequence). The CDR3 has 14 residues. Trimming removed 5 bases at V and 7 bases at J, with 18 bases between. Full variable domain (outside the CDR3, taken from reference TRBV13 and TRBJ2-7): AAGVIQSPRHLIKEKRETATLKCYPIPRHDTVYWYQQGPGQDPQFLISFYEKMQSDKGSIPDRFSAQQFSDYHSELNMSSLELGDSALYFCASSTQKAVGEQYFGPGTRLTVT.

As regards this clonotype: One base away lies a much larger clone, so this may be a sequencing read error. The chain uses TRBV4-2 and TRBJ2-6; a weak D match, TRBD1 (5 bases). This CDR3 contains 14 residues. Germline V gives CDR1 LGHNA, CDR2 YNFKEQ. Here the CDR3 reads CASSQDAGADVLTF. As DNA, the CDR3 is TGTGCCAGCAGCCAAGATGCTGGGGCCGACGTCCTGACTTTC.

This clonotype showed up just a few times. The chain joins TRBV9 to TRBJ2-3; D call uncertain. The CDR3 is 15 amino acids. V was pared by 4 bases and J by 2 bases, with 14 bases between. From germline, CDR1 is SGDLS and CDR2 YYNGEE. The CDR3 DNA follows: TGTGCCAGCAGCTTGAGACTCAGTGACACAGATACGCAGTATTTT. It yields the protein CASSLRLSDTDTQYF.

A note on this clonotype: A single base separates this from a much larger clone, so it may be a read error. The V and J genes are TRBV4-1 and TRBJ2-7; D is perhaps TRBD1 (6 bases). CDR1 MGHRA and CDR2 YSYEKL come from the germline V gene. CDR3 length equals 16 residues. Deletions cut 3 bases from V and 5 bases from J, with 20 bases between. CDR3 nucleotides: TGCGCCAGCAGCCAGGATCCGGGACATCAAATCCACGAGCAGTACTTC. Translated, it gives CASSQDPGHQIHEQYF.

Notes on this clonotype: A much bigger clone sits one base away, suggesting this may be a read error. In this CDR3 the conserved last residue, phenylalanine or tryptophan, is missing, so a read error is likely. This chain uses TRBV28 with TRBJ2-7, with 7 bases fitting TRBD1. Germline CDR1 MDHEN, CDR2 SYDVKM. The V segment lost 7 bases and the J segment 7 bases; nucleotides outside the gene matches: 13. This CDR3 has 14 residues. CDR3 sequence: CASTRTGALREQYL. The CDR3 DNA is TGTGCCAGCACCCGGACAGGCGCTTTAAGAGAGCAGTACCTC.

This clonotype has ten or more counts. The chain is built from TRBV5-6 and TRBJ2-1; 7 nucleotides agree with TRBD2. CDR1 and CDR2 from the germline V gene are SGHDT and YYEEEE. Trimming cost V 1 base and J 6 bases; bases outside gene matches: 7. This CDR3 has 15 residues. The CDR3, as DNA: TGTGCCAGCAGCTTGTGGCGGGAGTGGGGCAATGAGCAGTTCTTC. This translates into CASSLWREWGNEQFF.

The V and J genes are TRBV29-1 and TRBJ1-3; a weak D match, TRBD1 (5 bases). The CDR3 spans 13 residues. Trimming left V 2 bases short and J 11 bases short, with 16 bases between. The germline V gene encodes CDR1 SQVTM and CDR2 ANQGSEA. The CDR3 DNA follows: TGCAGCGTTGAATTCAGTGTGGAGGGGTCCATATATTTT. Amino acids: CSVEFSVEGSIYF.

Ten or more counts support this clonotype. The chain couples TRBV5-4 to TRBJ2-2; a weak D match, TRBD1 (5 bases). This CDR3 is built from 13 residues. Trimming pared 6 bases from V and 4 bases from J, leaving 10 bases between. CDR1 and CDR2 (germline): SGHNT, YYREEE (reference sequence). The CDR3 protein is CASTQTATGELFF. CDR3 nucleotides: TGTGCCAGCACCCAGACAGCCACCGGGGAGCTGTTTTTT.

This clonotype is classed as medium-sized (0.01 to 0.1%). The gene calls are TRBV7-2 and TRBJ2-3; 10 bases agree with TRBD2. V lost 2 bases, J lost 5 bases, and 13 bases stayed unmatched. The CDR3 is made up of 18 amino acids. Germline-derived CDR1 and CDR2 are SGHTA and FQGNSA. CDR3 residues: CASSLQVLAGVSLDTQYF. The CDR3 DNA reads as TGTGCCAGCAGCTTACAGGTCCTAGCGGGAGTATCGCTAGATACGCAGTATTTT. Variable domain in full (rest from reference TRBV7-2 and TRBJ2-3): GAGVSQSPSNKVTEKGKDVELRCDPISGHTALYWYRQSLGQGLEFLIYFQGNSAPDKSGLPSDRFSAERTGGSVSTLTIQRTQQEDSAVYLCASSLQVLAGVSLDTQYFGPGTRLTVL.

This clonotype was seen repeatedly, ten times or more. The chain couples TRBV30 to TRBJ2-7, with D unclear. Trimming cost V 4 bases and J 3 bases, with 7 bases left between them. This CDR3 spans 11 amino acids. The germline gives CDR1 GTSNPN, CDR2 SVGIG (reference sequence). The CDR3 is CAWTDGYEQYF. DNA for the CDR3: TGTGCCTGGACGGACGGCTACGAGCAGTACTTC.

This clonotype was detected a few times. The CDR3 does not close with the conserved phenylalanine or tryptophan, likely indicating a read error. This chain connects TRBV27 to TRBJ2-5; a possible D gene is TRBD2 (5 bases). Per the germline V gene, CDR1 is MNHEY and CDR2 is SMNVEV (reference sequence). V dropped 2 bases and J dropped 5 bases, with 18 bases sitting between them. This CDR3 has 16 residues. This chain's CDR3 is CASSLLSSSVIETQYL. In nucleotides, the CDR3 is TGTGCCAGCAGTTTACTAAGTAGTAGCGTAATTGAGACCCAGTACCTC.

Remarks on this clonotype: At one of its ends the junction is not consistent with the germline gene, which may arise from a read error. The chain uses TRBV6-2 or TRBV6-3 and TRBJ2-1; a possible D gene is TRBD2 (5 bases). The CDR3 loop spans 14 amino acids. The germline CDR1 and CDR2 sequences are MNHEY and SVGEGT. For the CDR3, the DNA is TGTTCCAGCAGTACGACTACCTCCTACAATGAGCAGTTTTTC. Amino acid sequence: CSSSTTTSYNEQFF.

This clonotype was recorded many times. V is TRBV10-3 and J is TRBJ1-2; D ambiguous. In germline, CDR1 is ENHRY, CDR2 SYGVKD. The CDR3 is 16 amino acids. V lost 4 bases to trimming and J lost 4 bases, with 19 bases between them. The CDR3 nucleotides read TGTGCCATCAGTGTTGGTACAGTCGGCGCCAGCTATGGCTACACCTTC. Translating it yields CAISVGTVGASYGYTF.

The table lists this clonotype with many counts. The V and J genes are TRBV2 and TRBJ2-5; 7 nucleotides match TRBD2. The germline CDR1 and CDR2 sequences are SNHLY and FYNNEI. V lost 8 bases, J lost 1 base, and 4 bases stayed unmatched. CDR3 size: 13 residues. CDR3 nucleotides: TGTGCCAGCTTCCTAGCGGCCCAAGAGACCCAGTACTTC. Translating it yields CASFLAAQETQYF.

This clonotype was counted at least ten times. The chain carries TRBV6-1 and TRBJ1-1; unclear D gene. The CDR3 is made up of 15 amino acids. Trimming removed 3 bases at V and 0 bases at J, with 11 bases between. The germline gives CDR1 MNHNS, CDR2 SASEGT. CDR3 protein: CASSDLVIMNTEAFF. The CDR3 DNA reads TGTGCCAGCAGTGATTTGGTGATAATGAACACTGAAGCTTTCTTT.

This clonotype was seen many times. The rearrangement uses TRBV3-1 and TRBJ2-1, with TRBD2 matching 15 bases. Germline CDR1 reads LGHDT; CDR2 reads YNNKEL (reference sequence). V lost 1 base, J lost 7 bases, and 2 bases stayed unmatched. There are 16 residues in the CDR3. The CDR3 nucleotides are TGTGCCAGCAGCCAAGGGGGGACTAGCGGGGGGAATGAGCAGTTCTTC. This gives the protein CASSQGGTSGGNEQFF.

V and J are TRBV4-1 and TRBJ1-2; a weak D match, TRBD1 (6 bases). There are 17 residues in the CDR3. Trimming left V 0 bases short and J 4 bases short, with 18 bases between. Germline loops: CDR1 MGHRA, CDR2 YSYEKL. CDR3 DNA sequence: TGCGCCAGCAGCCAAGAACTTACAACAGGGCGGGCCTATGGCTACACCTTC. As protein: CASSQELTTGRAYGYTF.

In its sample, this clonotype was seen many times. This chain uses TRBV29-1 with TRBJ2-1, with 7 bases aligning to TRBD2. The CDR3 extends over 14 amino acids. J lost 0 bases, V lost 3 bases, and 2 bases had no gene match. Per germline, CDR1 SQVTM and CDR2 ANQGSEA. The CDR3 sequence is CSVDGGSSYNEQFF. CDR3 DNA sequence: TGCAGCGTTGATGGCGGGAGCTCCTACAATGAGCAGTTCTTC.

CDR3 in DNA: TGCGCCAGCAGCCGAATCTTAGCGGGAGGGCCCAACAATGAGCAGTTCTTC. Protein sequence: CASSRILAGGPNNEQFF. The chain employs TRBV4-1 and TRBJ2-1, with 11 bases lining up with TRBD2. Trimming cost V 4 bases and J 5 bases; bases outside gene matches: 10. CDR3 length equals 17 residues. The V gene's germline CDR1 is MGHRA and CDR2 YSYEKL.

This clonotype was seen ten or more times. The CDR3 region is CASSLAMAGAYWEQFF. DNA of the CDR3: TGTGCCAGCAGCTTAGCAATGGCGGGAGCCTATTGGGAGCAGTTCTTC. This rearrangement joins TRBV13 to TRBJ2-1; 7 nucleotides align to TRBD2. Germline loops: CDR1 PRHDT, CDR2 FYEKMQ (reference sequence). The CDR3 length is 16 residues. Trimming cost V 1 base and J 10 bases; bases outside gene matches: 13.

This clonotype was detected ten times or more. Here the CDR3 reads CASNQGGTDTQYF. The CDR3 DNA reads as TGTGCCAGCAATCAGGGGGGCACAGATACGCAGTATTTT. The chain uses TRBV12-3 or TRBV12-4 and TRBJ2-3; TRBD1 matches 7 bases. V shed 7 bases, J shed 1 base, and the junction held 2 bases outside the gene matches. This CDR3 has 13 amino acids.

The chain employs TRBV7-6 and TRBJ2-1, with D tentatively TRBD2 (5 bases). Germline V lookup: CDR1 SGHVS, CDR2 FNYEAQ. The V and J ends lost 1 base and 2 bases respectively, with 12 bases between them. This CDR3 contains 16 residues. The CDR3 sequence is CASSLDERQTYNEQFF. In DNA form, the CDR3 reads TGTGCCAGCAGCTTAGACGAGCGGCAAACCTACAATGAGCAGTTCTTC.

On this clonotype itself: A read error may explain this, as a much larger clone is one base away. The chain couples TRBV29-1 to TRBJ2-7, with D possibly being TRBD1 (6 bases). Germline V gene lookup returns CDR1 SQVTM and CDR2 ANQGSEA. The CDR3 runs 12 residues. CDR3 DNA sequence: TGCAGCGTTGAAGAAGGGGGTCTCGAGCAGTGCTTC. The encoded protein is CSVEEGGLEQCF.

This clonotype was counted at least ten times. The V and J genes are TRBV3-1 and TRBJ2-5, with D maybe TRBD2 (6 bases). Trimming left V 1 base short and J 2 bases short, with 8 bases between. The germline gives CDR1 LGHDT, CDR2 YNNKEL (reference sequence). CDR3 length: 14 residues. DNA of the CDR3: TGTGCCAGCAGCCAAGCGGGAGCTCAAGAGACCCAGTACTTC. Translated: CASSQAGAQETQYF.

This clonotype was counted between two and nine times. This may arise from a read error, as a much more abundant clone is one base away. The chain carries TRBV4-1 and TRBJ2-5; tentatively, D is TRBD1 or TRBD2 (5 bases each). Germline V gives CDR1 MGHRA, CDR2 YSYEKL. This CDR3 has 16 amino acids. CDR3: CASSQERGAEGETQNF. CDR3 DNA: TGCGCCAGCAGCCAAGAGAGGGGCGCCGAAGGTGAGACCCAGAACTTC.